These T cell receptor beta chains were read from a single sample in a study of technical replicates of blood from a handful of donors. Repertoires were generated with immunoSEQ multiplex PCR, while TCRdb's copy carries only in-frame clones and drops some. The repertoire consists of approximately 80,000 clones, with roughly 91% occurring once and the leading ten covering approximately 0.25%. Sequencing input: T cells isolated from PBMCs. These receptors came from a human donor in good health. CDR3s include the opening cysteine and the closing phenylalanine or tryptophan. A D gene is named only where the DNA matches it firmly. The size entry is marked missing in some rows and otherwise reads once, few, many or a size class.

j_call: TRBJ2-5; v_call: TRBV2; d_call: TRBD2; clone_size: .; cdr3_nt: TGTGCCAGCAGGGGGACTAGCGGGAGAGAGGCCCAGTACTTC; cdr3_aa: CASRGTSGREAQYF
j_call: TRBJ2-7; v_call: TRBV12-1; d_call: .; clone_size: .; cdr3_nt: TGTGCCAGCAGCTTTATTTGTATCGCGACCTACGAGCAGTACTTC; cdr3_aa: CASSFICIATYEQYF
j_call: TRBJ1-1; v_call: TRBV27; d_call: .; clone_size: .; cdr3_nt: TGTGCCAGCAGTTTCAGTCATATGAACACTGAAGCTTTCTTT; cdr3_aa: CASSFSHMNTEAFF
j_call: TRBJ1-1; v_call: TRBV19; d_call: .; clone_size: once; cdr3_nt: TGTGCCAGTAGTATGGGGCGGGGTATGAACACTGAAGCTTTCTTT; cdr3_aa: CASSMGRGMNTEAFF
j_call: TRBJ2-7; v_call: TRBV15; d_call: TRBD2; clone_size: .; cdr3_nt: TGTGCCACCAGCAGAGATGCTAGCGGGGGCTCATACGAGCAGTACTTC; cdr3_aa: CATSRDASGGSYEQYF
j_call: TRBJ2-1; v_call: TRBV2; d_call: TRBD1; clone_size: .; cdr3_nt: TGTGCCAGCAGTGGATGGACAGGGCCTTATGAGCAGTTCTTC; cdr3_aa: CASSGWTGPYEQFF
j_call: TRBJ1-1; v_call: TRBV19; d_call: .; clone_size: .; cdr3_nt: TGTGCCAGTAGTATGCCCGGGTCCGCCGGGACTGAAGCTTTCTTT; cdr3_aa: CASSMPGSAGTEAFF
j_call: TRBJ2-6; v_call: TRBV29-1; d_call: .; clone_size: .; cdr3_nt: TGCAGCGTTGTTCCACAGGGTTCTTCTGGGGCCAACGTCCTGACTTTC; cdr3_aa: CSVVPQGSSGANVLTF
j_call: TRBJ2-5; v_call: TRBV5-4; d_call: TRBD2; clone_size: .; cdr3_nt: TGTGCCAGCAGCTTGTCCTCCTATCTAGCGGGGGGGCAAGAGACCCAGTACTTC; cdr3_aa: CASSLSSYLAGGQETQYF
j_call: TRBJ2-5; v_call: TRBV5-4; d_call: TRBD2; clone_size: .; cdr3_nt: TGTGCCAGCAGTTGGGGGGGAGGAGAGACCCAGTACTTC; cdr3_aa: CASSWGGGETQYF
j_call: TRBJ2-7; v_call: TRBV5-8; d_call: .; clone_size: .; cdr3_nt: TGTGCCAGCAGCCCGATGGCTAGCTCCTACGAGCAGTACTTC; cdr3_aa: CASSPMASSYEQYF
j_call: TRBJ2-7; v_call: TRBV7-6; d_call: TRBD2; clone_size: .; cdr3_nt: TGTGCCAGCAGCTCTCGACTAGCGAATAGCTACGAGCAGTACTTC; cdr3_aa: CASSSRLANSYEQYF
j_call: TRBJ1-2; v_call: TRBV29-1; d_call: .; clone_size: .; cdr3_nt: TGCAGCGTTGACCAGGGCGGCTATGGCTACACCTTC; cdr3_aa: CSVDQGGYGYTF
j_call: TRBJ1-1; v_call: TRBV2; d_call: .; clone_size: few; cdr3_nt: TGTGCCAGCAGCGCTGTTGGGCCCTCCAGGGTGAACACTGAAGCTTTCTTT; cdr3_aa: CASSAVGPSRVNTEAFF
j_call: TRBJ1-1; v_call: TRBV19; d_call: .; clone_size: .; cdr3_nt: TGTGCCAGTAGCCCCGGGACTGAAGCTTTCTTT; cdr3_aa: CASSPGTEAFF
j_call: TRBJ2-1; v_call: TRBV7-2; d_call: TRBD2; clone_size: .; cdr3_nt: TGTGCCAGCAGCGGACTTGGGACTAGCGCAACCAGGGGAAATGAGCAGTTCTTC; cdr3_aa: CASSGLGTSATRGNEQFF
j_call: TRBJ2-7; v_call: TRBV19; d_call: .; clone_size: .; cdr3_nt: TGTGCCAGTACCGTCCCTGGGGCCTTCCCCTACGAGCAGTACTTC; cdr3_aa: CASTVPGAFPYEQYF
j_call: TRBJ1-2; v_call: TRBV13; d_call: .; clone_size: once; cdr3_nt: TGTGCCAGCAACCGAGACCTAGGCTATGGCTACACCTTC; cdr3_aa: CASNRDLGYGYTF
j_call: TRBJ2-3; v_call: TRBV25-1; d_call: .; clone_size: .; cdr3_nt: TGTGCCAGCAGTGGGGCAGGGCCAACGACTTACACAGATACGCAGTATTTT; cdr3_aa: CASSGAGPTTYTDTQYF
j_call: TRBJ2-7; v_call: TRBV13; d_call: TRBD1; clone_size: .; cdr3_nt: TGTGCCAGCTCCAGGGGGCTGAGCTCCTACGAGCAGTACTTC; cdr3_aa: CASSRGLSSYEQYF
j_call: TRBJ1-1; v_call: TRBV7-9; d_call: .; clone_size: .; cdr3_nt: TGTGCCAGCAGCTTTCCGTCCAACACTGAAGCTTTCTTT; cdr3_aa: CASSFPSNTEAFF
j_call: TRBJ2-1; v_call: TRBV19; d_call: .; clone_size: .; cdr3_nt: TGTGCCAGTAGTTCTACAGGGAGCTCCTACAATGAGCAGTTCTTC; cdr3_aa: CASSSTGSSYNEQFF
j_call: TRBJ1-2; v_call: TRBV5-1; d_call: .; clone_size: few; cdr3_nt: TGCGCCAGCAGCTACTCAATGCGGGAACATGGCTACACCTTC; cdr3_aa: CASSYSMREHGYTF
j_call: TRBJ1-5; v_call: TRBV13; d_call: .; clone_size: .; cdr3_nt: TGTGCCAGCAGCTTCCAGGGAGGACAGCCCCAGCATTTT; cdr3_aa: CASSFQGGQPQHF
j_call: TRBJ2-5; v_call: TRBV4-1; d_call: .; clone_size: .; cdr3_nt: TGCGCCAGCAGCCATTCTGAAGAGACCCAGTACTTC; cdr3_aa: CASSHSEETQYF
j_call: TRBJ2-7; v_call: TRBV4-1; d_call: TRBD2; clone_size: once; cdr3_nt: TGCGCCAGCAGCCAAGACGTAGGAGCGGGGTACGAGCAGTACTTC; cdr3_aa: CASSQDVGAGYEQYF
j_call: TRBJ1-4; v_call: TRBV7-9; d_call: TRBD1; clone_size: once; cdr3_nt: TGTGCCAGCAGCCCGAGACAGGGAGGTGAAAAACTGTTTTTT; cdr3_aa: CASSPRQGGEKLFF
j_call: TRBJ2-7; v_call: TRBV6-5; d_call: TRBD2; clone_size: .; cdr3_nt: TGTGCCAGCAGTACTTGGACTAGTTTCTACGAGCAGTACTTC; cdr3_aa: CASSTWTSFYEQYF
j_call: TRBJ1-5; v_call: TRBV19; d_call: .; clone_size: few; cdr3_nt: TGTGCCAGTAATAAGGCGGGGTATAGCAATCAGCCCCAGCATTTT; cdr3_aa: CASNKAGYSNQPQHF
j_call: TRBJ2-5; v_call: TRBV7-9; d_call: TRBD2; clone_size: .; cdr3_nt: TGTGCCAGCAGCCTGGGACTAGTAGAGACCCAGTACTTC; cdr3_aa: CASSLGLVETQYF
j_call: TRBJ2-7; v_call: TRBV28; d_call: .; clone_size: .; cdr3_nt: TGTGCCAGCAAGAACAGGGCCTACGAGCAGTACTTC; cdr3_aa: CASKNRAYEQYF
j_call: TRBJ2-3; v_call: TRBV9; d_call: .; clone_size: .; cdr3_nt: TGTGCCAGCAGCCCGTCCGGTTTCCGCACAGATACGCAGTATTTT; cdr3_aa: CASSPSGFRTDTQYF
j_call: TRBJ2-5; v_call: TRBV6-5; d_call: .; clone_size: .; cdr3_nt: TGTGCCAGCAGTTCCCAGGGGGGATCCGAAGAGACCCAGTACTTC; cdr3_aa: CASSSQGGSEETQYF
j_call: TRBJ1-5; v_call: TRBV19; d_call: TRBD1; clone_size: few; cdr3_nt: TGTGCCAGTAGTATTGTAGGGACAGCTAATCAGCCCCAGCATTTT; cdr3_aa: CASSIVGTANQPQHF
j_call: TRBJ2-1; v_call: TRBV5-8; d_call: TRBD2; clone_size: .; cdr3_nt: TGTGCCAGCACCTGGGGGGGGAGGGCCTACAATGAGCAGTTCTTC; cdr3_aa: CASTWGGRAYNEQFF
j_call: TRBJ2-7; v_call: TRBV28; d_call: .; clone_size: once; cdr3_nt: TGTGCCAGCAGTTTATACACGGATTACACTAAACTTAACGAGCAGTACTTC; cdr3_aa: CASSLYTDYTKLNEQYF
j_call: TRBJ2-3; v_call: TRBV4-1; d_call: .; clone_size: .; cdr3_nt: TGCGCCAGCAGCCAGGTGGAAGACAGTCCCTCCACAGATACGCAGTATTTT; cdr3_aa: CASSQVEDSPSTDTQYF
j_call: TRBJ2-5; v_call: TRBV2; d_call: TRBD1; clone_size: once; cdr3_nt: TGTGCCAGCAGTGAAGGGACAGGGGTCCAAGAGACCCAGTACTTC; cdr3_aa: CASSEGTGVQETQYF
j_call: TRBJ2-7; v_call: TRBV7-2; d_call: .; clone_size: .; cdr3_nt: TGTGCCAGCAGCTTAAGGCCGGGGACCTACGAGCAGTACTTC; cdr3_aa: CASSLRPGTYEQYF